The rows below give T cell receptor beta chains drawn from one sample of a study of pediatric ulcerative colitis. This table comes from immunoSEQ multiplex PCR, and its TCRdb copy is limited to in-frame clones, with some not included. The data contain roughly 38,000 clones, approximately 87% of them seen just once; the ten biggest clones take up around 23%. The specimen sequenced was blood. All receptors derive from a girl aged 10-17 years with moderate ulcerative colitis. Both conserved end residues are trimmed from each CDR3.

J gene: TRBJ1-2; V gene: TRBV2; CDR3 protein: ASSERRTPGVWT
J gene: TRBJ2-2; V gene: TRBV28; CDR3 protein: ASSLAWGSSTGELF
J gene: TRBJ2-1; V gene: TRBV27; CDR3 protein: ASSTSGELYNEQF
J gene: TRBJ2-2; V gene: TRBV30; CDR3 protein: AWSLTSVTGELF
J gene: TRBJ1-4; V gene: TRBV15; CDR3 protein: ATSSSQTGPNEKLF
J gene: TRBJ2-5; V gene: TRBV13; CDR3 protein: ASSLTGRGGETQY
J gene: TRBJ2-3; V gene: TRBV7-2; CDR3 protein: ASSSRGQVGDTQY
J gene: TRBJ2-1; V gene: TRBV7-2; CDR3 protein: ASTLRAGENNEQF
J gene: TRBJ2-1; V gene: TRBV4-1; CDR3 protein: ASSQLAGLYNEQF
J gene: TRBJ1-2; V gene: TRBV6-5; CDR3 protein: ASSPDRGNYGYT
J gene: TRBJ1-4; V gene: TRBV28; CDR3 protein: ASSDTGDSTEKLF
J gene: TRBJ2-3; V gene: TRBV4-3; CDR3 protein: ASSQDFRTDTQY
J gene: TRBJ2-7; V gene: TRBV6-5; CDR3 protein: ASSYGASYEQY
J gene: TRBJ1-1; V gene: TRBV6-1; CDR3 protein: ASRDWAEAF
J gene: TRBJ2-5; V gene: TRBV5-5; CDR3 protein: ASSSQETQY
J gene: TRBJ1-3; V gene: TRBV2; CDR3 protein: ARQTRQGGNTIY
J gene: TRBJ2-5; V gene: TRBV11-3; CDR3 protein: ASSLSETQY
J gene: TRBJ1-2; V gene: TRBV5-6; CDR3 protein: ASARAGGGYT
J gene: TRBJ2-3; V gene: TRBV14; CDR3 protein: ASSQTAGGLLDTQY
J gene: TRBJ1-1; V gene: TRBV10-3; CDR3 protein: AISETNQGGKTEAF
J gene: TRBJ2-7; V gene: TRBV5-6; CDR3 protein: ASSLSRYYEQY
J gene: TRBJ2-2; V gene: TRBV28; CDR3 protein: ASSLQLAPIPGELF
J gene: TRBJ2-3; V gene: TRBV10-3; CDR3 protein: AISDFGVDRGTNTQY
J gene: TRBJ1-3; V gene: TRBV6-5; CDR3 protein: ASQSGNTIY
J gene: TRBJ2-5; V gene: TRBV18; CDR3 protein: ASRSGEETQY
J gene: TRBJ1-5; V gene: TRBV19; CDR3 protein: ASRTSQAYQPQH
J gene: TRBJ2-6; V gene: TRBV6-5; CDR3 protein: ASSGANVLT
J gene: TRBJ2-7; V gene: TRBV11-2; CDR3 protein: ASSLDRARWSTYEQY
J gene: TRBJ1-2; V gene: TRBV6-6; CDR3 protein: ATLRLGLANYGYT
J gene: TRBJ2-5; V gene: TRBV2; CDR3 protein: ASREPGTRQETQY
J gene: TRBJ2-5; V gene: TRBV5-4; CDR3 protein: ASSRGGGRKQETQY
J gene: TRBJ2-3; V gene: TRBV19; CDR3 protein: ASSIAPAGEGSDTQY
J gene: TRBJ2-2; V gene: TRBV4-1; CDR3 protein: ASSRDRATGELF
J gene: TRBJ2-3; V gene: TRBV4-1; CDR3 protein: ASSPKRATTSTDTQY
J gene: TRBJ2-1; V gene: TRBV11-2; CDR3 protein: ASRPGSSYNEQF
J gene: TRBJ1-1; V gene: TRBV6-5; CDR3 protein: ASSYGAVNTEAF